The clone carrying this T cell receptor beta chain was observed many times. Its antigen remains unidentified. By quantitative 5'-RACE with molecular barcodes, the TCR beta libraries were made. TCRdb re-derived calls from the 5' RACE reads in MiXCR, one entry per CDR3 protein. The sample gives 500,000 to 650,000 distinct CDR3 sequences, about 5% of which show up once; roughly 3.5% is in the top ten. This sample is drawn from a study of CD8 T cells in ankylosing spondylitis. Study-wide points: Reports say disease-linked clones showed up significantly more in matched ankylosing spondylitis synovial fluid. Clones linked to the disease showed a CD8+ phenotype. They occurred at relatively low frequencies in peripheral blood. A TCR beta motif of eight highly homologous variants appeared characteristic of ankylosing spondylitis blood.

Germline lookup yields CDR1 DFQATT and CDR2 SNEGSKA (reference sequence). Trimming stripped 7 bases from V and 4 bases from J, with 20 bases between. The CDR3 is 15 residues long. The chain joins TRBV20-1 to TRBJ1-5; no clear D. This clonotype was obtained from a male donor with ankylosing spondylitis. The sample comprised blood, either unsorted or a sorted T cell fraction (not recorded which). In DNA, the CDR3 is TGCAGTGGTCTCCTTCCGTGGGTGGGGAATCAGCCCCAGCATTTT. Amino acids: CSGLLPWVGNQPQHF.